The 5 T cell receptor beta chains reported below all come from one sample, sequenced in a study of memory CD4+ T cells and cytomegalovirus serostatus. Generated by immunoSEQ multiplex PCR, the TCRdb table keeps only in-frame clones and is missing some. The sample has tens of thousands of clones; about 75% are singletons. Single viable CD3+CD4+CD8-CD45RO+ cells were sorted as the memory CD4+ T cells. Sequenced input: memory CD4+ T cells from blood. These receptor sequences come from an adult in good health and CMV-seropositive.

CDR3 residues: CAWSFGGLPYEQYF. As DNA, the CDR3 is TGTGCCTGGAGTTTCGGGGGCTTACCCTACGAGCAGTACTTC. The V call is TRBV30, the J call TRBJ2-7, with D perhaps given as TRBD1 or TRBD2 (6 bases each). The germline CDR1 and CDR2 sequences are GTSNPN and SVGIG (reference sequence). The CDR3 has 14 residues. Trimming removed 2 bases from V and 2 bases from J, with 13 bases in between.

This clone has more than one count but fewer than ten. This rearrangement joins TRBV7-3 to TRBJ1-2, with a tentative D call TRBD1 (5 bases). The CDR3 loop spans 16 amino acids. Germline-derived CDR1 and CDR2 are SGHTA and FQGTGA. V was clipped by 4 bases and J by 2 bases, with 17 bases between them. The CDR3 DNA follows: TGTGCCAGCAGCTCATGGCCGAAGGGGAGGAACTATGGCTACACCTTC. Amino acids: CASSSWPKGRNYGYTF.

V usage is TRBV14 and J usage is TRBJ1-2, with unresolved D. From germline, CDR1 is SGHDN and CDR2 FVKESK. V was pared by 0 bases and J by 14 bases, with 16 bases between. The CDR3 runs to 13 residues. CDR3 nucleotides: TGTGCCAGCAGCCAAGAAGTGGGTAGAGGCTGGACCTTC. Its translation: CASSQEVGRGWTF.

The chain is built from TRBV27 and TRBJ1-5; 7 bases match TRBD1. Germline V gene lookup returns CDR1 MNHEY and CDR2 SMNVEV (reference sequence). V lost 4 bases to trimming and J lost 6 bases; unmatched junction nucleotides: 12. The CDR3 runs to 16 residues. The CDR3 bases are TGTGCCAGCAGTTCCTCTTTGCGAGGGGGCGTTCAGCCCCAGCATTTT. Amino acids: CASSSSLRGGVQPQHF.

The rearrangement uses TRBV7-2 and TRBJ2-7, with unresolved D. Germline CDR1 SGHTA, CDR2 FQGNSA. V was cut by 5 bases and J by 7 bases, with 9 bases left in between. The CDR3 loop spans 11 amino acids. The CDR3 bases are TGTGCCAGCAGCAGCTATCTGGAGCAGTACTTC. It is translated as CASSSYLEQYF. Full variable domain (rest looked up from reference TRBV7-2 and TRBJ2-7): GAGVSQSPSNKVTEKGKDVELRCDPISGHTALYWYRQSLGQGLEFLIYFQGNSAPDKSGLPSDRFSAERTGGSVSTLTIQRTQQEDSAVYLCASSSYLEQYFGPGTRLTVT.